This TCR beta chain was captured in a study of T cell responses to AZD1222 COVID-19 vaccine. General study points: Repertoire sampling happened only post peak T cell response.

This clone was recorded only once. Its antigen is unidentified. Clones were sequenced by immunoSEQ multiplex PCR, and TCRdb holds only the in-frame ones, with some missing. The sample holds fewer than 200,000 clones, 92% seen once. The sample consisted of peripheral blood, taken on day 0 of MenACWY control vaccination. This clonotype was obtained from an adult in good health.

CDR3: CASSPDRGLGNTIYF. In nucleotides, the CDR3 is TGTGCCAGCTCACCAGACAGGGGGCTTGGAAACACCATATATTTT. The rearrangement uses TRBV18 and TRBJ1-3; 10 nucleotides align to TRBD1. The V gene end was trimmed by 2 bases and the J gene end by 3 bases; junction bases not matched to a gene: 1. Germline CDR1 and CDR2: KGHSH and LQKENI. CDR3 length: 15 residues.